One sample yielded the 27 T cell receptor beta chains listed below, sequenced in a study of memory CD4+ T cells and cytomegalovirus serostatus. Assay used: immunoSEQ multiplex PCR; TCRdb lists only in-frame clones, some missing. Among about 27,000 clones listed, roughly three quarters were seen once. The sort gate was single viable CD3+CD4+CD8-CD45RO+ cells for memory CD4+ T cells. The sample was memory CD4+ T cells from blood. All receptors derive from an adult in good health and CMV-seronegative.

The chain is built from TRBV21-1 and TRBJ1-1; TRBD1 is the table's D call, not checked against the DNA. TRBV21-1 has pseudogene status. This CDR3 is built from 15 residues. The CDR3 DNA reads TGTGCCAGCAGCAACTCGACAGGGGGGGACACTGAAGCTTTCTTT. As protein: CASSNSTGGDTEAFF.

The chain joins TRBV5-1 to TRBJ2-7; no firm D call. Trimming left V 0 bases short and J 6 bases short, with 4 bases between. The CDR3 totals 11 residues. Per the germline V gene, CDR1 is SGHRS and CDR2 is YFSETQ. The CDR3 reads CASSLAGEQYF. CDR3 sequence (DNA): TGCGCCAGCAGCTTGGCGGGCGAGCAGTACTTC. The whole variable domain, filled in from reference TRBV5-1 and TRBJ2-7, reads KAGVTQTPRYLIKTRGQQVTLSCSPISGHRSVSWYQQTPGQGLQFLFEYFSETQRNKGNFPGRFSGRQFSNSRSEMNVSTLELGDSALYLCASSLAGEQYFGPGTRLTVT.

The chain combines TRBV28 with TRBJ1-2, with TRBD1 identical over 11 bases. The CDR3 consists of 16 residues. V dropped 2 bases and J dropped 7; count of bases not matched to a gene: 9. Germline V gene lookup returns CDR1 MDHEN and CDR2 SYDVKM. The CDR3 region has the DNA TGTGCCAGCAGTTTAAGCCGGACAGGGGGCGTATTTGGCTACACCTTC. Its protein product is CASSLSRTGGVFGYTF.

The rearrangement uses TRBV5-1 and TRBJ2-3; either TRBD1 or TRBD2 may fit D (5 bases each). The CDR3 loop spans 15 amino acids. Germline CDR1 and CDR2: SGHRS and YFSETQ. Trimming stripped 4 bases from V and 0 bases from J, with 12 bases between. For the CDR3, the DNA is TGCGCCAGCAGCCGAGGGACGGCTAGCACAGATACGCAGTATTTT. It codes for CASSRGTASTDTQYF.

V usage is TRBV19 and J usage is TRBJ2-3; D is uncertain. This CDR3 has 13 residues. Germline assignment: CDR1 LNHDA and CDR2 SQIVND (reference sequence). The V end lost 4 bases, the J end lost 0 bases, and 5 bases lay between the germline ends. CDR3 sequence: CASSSGSTDTQYF. The CDR3 DNA reads TGTGCCAGTAGTAGCGGCAGCACAGATACGCAGTATTTT.

The chain employs TRBV5-6 and TRBJ1-5, with D possibly being TRBD1 (5 bases). Between the trimmed V and J ends, which lost 3 bases and 4 bases, there was a span of 20 bases. The CDR3 totals 17 residues. The germline CDR1 and CDR2 sequences are SGHDT and YYEEEE. The CDR3 bases are TGTGCCAGCAGCTGGGGGGGGTTAACAAAAATTAATCAGCCCCAGCATTTT. Its protein is CASSWGGLTKINQPQHF.

This clone has a single count. The chain is built from TRBV5-5 and TRBJ1-1; 7 bases line up with TRBD1. This CDR3 has 12 residues. Germline V CDR1 and CDR2: SGHKS, YYEKEE (reference sequence). J was trimmed by 5 bases and V by 4 bases; bases with no gene match: 2. DNA of the CDR3: TGTGCCAGCAGCAGACAGGGAACTGAAGCTTTCTTT. It encodes CASSRQGTEAFF. The whole variable domain, filled in from reference TRBV5-5 and TRBJ1-1, reads DAGVTQSPTHLIKTRGQQVTLRCSPISGHKSVSWYQQVLGQGPQFIFQYYEKEERGRGNFPDRFSARQFPNYSSELNVNALLLGDSALYLCASSRQGTEAFFGQGTRLTVV.

The chain joins TRBV19 to TRBJ1-5; no definite D call. Germline loops: CDR1 LNHDA, CDR2 SQIVND (reference sequence). The CDR3 consists of 15 residues. Trimming cost V 5 bases and J 0 bases, with 11 bases left between them. CDR3 in DNA: TGTGCCAGTAGTGTGACACCTTATAGCAATCAGCCCCAGCATTTT. Translation: CASSVTPYSNQPQHF.

This chain links TRBV5-8 with TRBJ2-2; either TRBD1 or TRBD2 may supply D (6 bases each). The CDR3 extends over 15 amino acids. V was cut by 4 bases and J by 1 base, with 11 bases left in between. CDR1 is SGHTS and CDR2 is YDEGEE in the germline V gene. CDR3 sequence: CASSPGGGNTGELFF. The CDR3 DNA reads as TGTGCCAGCAGCCCCGGGGGCGGGAACACCGGGGAGCTGTTTTTT.

The CDR3 nucleotides are TGTGCCAGCAGCTTAGCGCTGATTACGAACACCGGGGAGCTGTTTTTT. The encoded protein is CASSLALITNTGELFF. This chain links TRBV7-2 with TRBJ2-2; D gene ambiguous. This CDR3 is built from 16 residues. Looked up from germline, CDR1 is SGHTA and CDR2 is FQGNSA. Trimming cost V 0 bases and J 0 bases, with 8 bases left between them. The full variable domain, its missing parts supplied by reference TRBV7-2 and TRBJ2-2, is GAGVSQSPSNKVTEKGKDVELRCDPISGHTALYWYRQSLGQGLEFLIYFQGNSAPDKSGLPSDRFSAERTGGSVSTLTIQRTQQEDSAVYLCASSLALITNTGELFFGEGSRLTVL.

This clone occurred a few times. CDR3 DNA: TGCAGCGCCGAGGGGCATTTGGGGACTGAAGCTTTCTTT. It encodes CSAEGHLGTEAFF. V is TRBV29-1 and J is TRBJ1-1, with a tentative D call TRBD1 (5 bases). Germline V gives CDR1 SQVTM, CDR2 ANQGSEA. Trimming removed 7 bases from V and 5 bases from J, with 17 bases in between. The CDR3 runs 13 residues.

The rearrangement uses TRBV11-3 and TRBJ2-5; 7 bases align to TRBD1. Germline values: CDR1 SGHNT, CDR2 YENEEA. The length of the CDR3 is 14 residues. After removal of 2 bases from V and 2 bases from J, the junction contained 2 bases not matched to a gene. Here the CDR3 DNA reads TGTGCCAGCAGCTTATCGACAGGGCAAGAGACCCAGTACTTC. Translation gives CASSLSTGQETQYF.

The rearrangement uses TRBV19 and TRBJ1-5; D is unresolved. The V and J ends lost 2 bases and 2 bases respectively, with 13 bases between them. This CDR3 is built from 16 residues. Germline V CDR1 and CDR2: LNHDA, SQIVND (reference sequence). The CDR3 region has the DNA TGTGCCAGTAGTATAAGTATAGGGAGAGGCAATCAGCCCCAGCATTTT. Its translation: CASSISIGRGNQPQHF.

V usage is TRBV28 and J usage is TRBJ2-7; 8 bases agree with TRBD2. The CDR3 spans 15 residues. Germline lookup yields CDR1 MDHEN and CDR2 SYDVKM. V dropped 5 bases and J dropped 0; count of bases not matched to a gene: 6. CDR3 DNA: TGTGCCAGCAGTCTACTAGCGGAGAGCTCCTACGAGCAGTACTTC. Its translation is CASSLLAESSYEQYF.

V usage is TRBV30 and J usage is TRBJ1-1, with TRBD1 identical over 11 bases. Trimming cost V 1 base and J 7 bases; bases outside gene matches: 2. The germline V gene has CDR1 GTSNPN and CDR2 SVGIG (reference sequence). The CDR3 has 13 amino acids. Here the CDR3 reads CAWSGGTGGEAFF. The CDR3 bases are TGTGCCTGGAGTGGGGGGACAGGGGGTGAAGCTTTCTTT.

The chain employs TRBV7-9 and TRBJ2-7; unclear D gene. Trimming stripped 5 bases from V and 6 bases from J, with 11 bases between. The CDR3 covers 12 residues. Germline V gives CDR1 SEHNR, CDR2 FQNEAQ (reference sequence). The CDR3 nucleotides are TGTGCCAGCAGCCACATCATGAGCGAGCAGTACTTC. It specifies CASSHIMSEQYF.

With respect to this clone: The junction departs from germline at one end; a sequencing error may be responsible. The same CDR3 can be traced to other DNA sequences in this sample. The chain has TRBV18 and TRBJ1-1, with a tentative D call TRBD1 (5 bases). Germline CDR1 KGHSH, CDR2 LQKENI. The CDR3 spans 15 residues. The DNA of the CDR3 is TGCGCCAGCTCATCGACTTCAGTGGGGGGCACTGAAGCTTTCTTT. Amino acids: CASSSTSVGGTEAFF.

The rearrangement links TRBV18 to TRBJ2-3; D is unresolved. Germline V gene sequence: CDR1 KGHSH, CDR2 LQKENI. The CDR3 loop spans 14 amino acids. V was trimmed by 3 bases and J by 1 base, leaving 8 bases between them. The CDR3 sequence: CASSPPEGTDTQYF. The CDR3 DNA reads as TGTGCCAGCTCACCTCCCGAGGGCACAGATACGCAGTATTTT. The whole variable domain, filled in from reference TRBV18 and TRBJ2-3, reads NAGVMQNPRHLVRRRGQEARLRCSPMKGHSHVYWYRQLPEEGLKFMVYLQKENIIDESGMPKERFSAEFPKEGPSILRIQQVVRGDSAAYFCASSPPEGTDTQYFGPGTRLTVL.

The J gene is TRBJ1-1, the V gene TRBV19, with D maybe TRBD1 (6 bases). Trimming left V 4 bases short and J 10 bases short, with 13 bases between. Germline V CDR1 and CDR2: LNHDA, SQIVND (reference sequence). The CDR3 is made up of 12 amino acids. DNA of the CDR3: TGTGCCAGTAGTACCACAGGGAGTGGAGCTTTCTTT. This codes for CASSTTGSGAFF.

The CDR3 protein is CASSLRSGMNTGELFF. The CDR3 DNA reads as TGTGCCAGCAGCTTACGGTCGGGGATGAACACCGGGGAGCTGTTTTTT. V and J are TRBV11-3 and TRBJ2-2; maybe TRBD2 (5 bases). The CDR3 has 16 residues. CDR1 SGHNT and CDR2 YENEEA come from the germline V gene. V gave up 2 bases and J gave up 1 base, with 11 bases separating them.

This rearrangement joins TRBV18 to TRBJ1-4, with TRBD1 matching over 7 bases. The V gene end was trimmed by 1 base and the J gene end by 2 bases; junction bases not matched to a gene: 1. CDR1 is KGHSH, CDR2 LQKENI, per germline. The CDR3 runs 15 residues. The CDR3 loop reads CASSPQGQTNEKLFF. The CDR3 DNA is TGTGCCAGCTCACCACAGGGACAGACTAATGAAAAACTGTTTTTT.

The chain has TRBV23-1 and TRBJ2-7; TRBD2 agrees at 8 bases. TRBV23-1 is identified as an open reading frame with a role that is uncertain. Germline trimming cut 6 bases from V and 3 bases from J; bases unmatched to any gene: 19. This CDR3 comprises 18 residues. In nucleotides, the CDR3 is TGCGCCAGCAGCCACCAGGGAAATAGCGGGAAAGTTTGCTACGAGCAGTACTTC. Its protein is CASSHQGNSGKVCYEQYF.

V is TRBV4-1 and J is TRBJ1-1; 10 nucleotides agree with TRBD1. Germline loops: CDR1 MGHRA, CDR2 YSYEKL. J lost 6 bases, V lost 1 base, and 17 bases had no gene match. The CDR3 spans 19 residues. CDR3 protein: CASSQALIRDRGRIPEAFF. Here the CDR3 DNA reads TGCGCCAGCAGCCAAGCGCTAATCCGGGACAGGGGTAGAATTCCTGAAGCTTTCTTT.

The chain joins TRBV19 to TRBJ2-7, with D tentatively TRBD1 (7 bases). The ends were cut back, 10 bases at V and 7 bases at J, with 20 bases in the middle. The germline gives CDR1 LNHDA, CDR2 SQIVND (reference sequence). The CDR3 consists of 13 residues. DNA of the CDR3: TGTGCCACCGAACGACAGGGAGGAGGTGAGCAGTACTTC. Translation: CATERQGGGEQYF.

V and J are TRBV7-2 and TRBJ2-7; D may be TRBD1 or TRBD2 (5 bases each). With 5 bases removed from V and 4 bases from J, the gap between germline ends came to 18 bases. CDR1 and CDR2 from the germline V gene are SGHTA and FQGNSA. The CDR3 is made up of 15 amino acids. DNA for the CDR3: TGTGCCAGCAGCCCCGGACACACTAGTTTATACGAGCAGTACTTC. Amino acid sequence: CASSPGHTSLYEQYF.

This clone was observed a single time. The chain uses TRBV14 and TRBJ1-6; the match to TRBD1 covers 11 bases. Looked up from germline, CDR1 is SGHDN and CDR2 is FVKESK. V was clipped by 1 base and J by 7 bases; unmatched bases: 0. The CDR3 runs to 15 residues. The CDR3 here is CASSQGTGGNSPLHF. CDR3 bases: TGTGCCAGCAGCCAAGGGACAGGGGGCAATTCACCCCTCCACTTT.

This clone appeared a few times. This chain joins TRBV7-3 and TRBJ2-1; 15 bases line up with TRBD2. V lost 5 bases, J lost 5 bases, and 7 bases stayed unmatched. From germline, CDR1 is SGHTA and CDR2 FQGTGA. The length of the CDR3 is 17 residues. In DNA form, the CDR3 reads TGTGCCAGCAGCCCCCCGGGACTAGCGGGGGGACACAATGAGCAGTTCTTC. Translating it yields CASSPPGLAGGHNEQFF.